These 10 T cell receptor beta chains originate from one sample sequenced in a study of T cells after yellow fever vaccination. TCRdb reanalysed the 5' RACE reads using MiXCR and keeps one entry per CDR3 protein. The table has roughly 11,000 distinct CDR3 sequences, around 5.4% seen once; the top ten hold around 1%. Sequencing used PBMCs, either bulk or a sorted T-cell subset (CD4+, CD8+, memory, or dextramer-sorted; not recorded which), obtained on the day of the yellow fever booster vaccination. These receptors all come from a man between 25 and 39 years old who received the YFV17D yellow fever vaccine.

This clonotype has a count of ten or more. The CDR3 spells CASSPRTGSGNTIYF. The DNA of the CDR3 is TGCGCCAGCAGCCCAAGGACAGGCTCTGGAAACACCATATATTTT. The rearrangement joins TRBV5-1 to TRBJ1-3, with TRBD1 matching 7 bases. The CDR3 consists of 15 residues. The germline V gene encodes CDR1 SGHRS and CDR2 YFSETQ. V dropped 4 bases and J dropped 0; count of bases not matched to a gene: 4.

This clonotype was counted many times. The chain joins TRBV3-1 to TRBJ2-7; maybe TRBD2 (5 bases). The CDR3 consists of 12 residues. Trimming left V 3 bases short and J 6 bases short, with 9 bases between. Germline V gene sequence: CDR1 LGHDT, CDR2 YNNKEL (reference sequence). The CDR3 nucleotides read TGTGCCAGCAGCCACGGGATTGCCGAGCAGTACTTC. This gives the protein CASSHGIAEQYF.

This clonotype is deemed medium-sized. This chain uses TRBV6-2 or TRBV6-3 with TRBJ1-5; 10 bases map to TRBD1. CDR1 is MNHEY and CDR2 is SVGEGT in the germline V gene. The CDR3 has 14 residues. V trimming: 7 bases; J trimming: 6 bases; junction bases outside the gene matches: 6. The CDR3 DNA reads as TGTGCCAGCAAGGGACAGGGGATTTTTCAGCCCCAGCATTTT. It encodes CASKGQGIFQPQHF.

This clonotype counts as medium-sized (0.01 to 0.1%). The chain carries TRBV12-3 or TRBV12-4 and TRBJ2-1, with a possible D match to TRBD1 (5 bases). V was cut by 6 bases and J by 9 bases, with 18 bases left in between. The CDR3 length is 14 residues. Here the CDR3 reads CASSPGASRSEQFF. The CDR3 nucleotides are TGTGCCAGCAGCCCTGGGGCCTCCAGGAGTGAGCAGTTCTTC.

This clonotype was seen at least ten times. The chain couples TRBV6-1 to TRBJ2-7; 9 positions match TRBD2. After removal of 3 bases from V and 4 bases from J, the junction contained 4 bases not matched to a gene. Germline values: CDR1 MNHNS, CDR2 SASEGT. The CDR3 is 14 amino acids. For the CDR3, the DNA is TGTGCCAGCAGTGAGCGGGAGGGCCGGTACGAGCAGTACTTC. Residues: CASSEREGRYEQYF.

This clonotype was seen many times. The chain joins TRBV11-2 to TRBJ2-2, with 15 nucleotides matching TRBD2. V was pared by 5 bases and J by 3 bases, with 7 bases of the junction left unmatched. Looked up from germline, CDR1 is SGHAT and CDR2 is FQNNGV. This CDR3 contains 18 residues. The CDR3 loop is CASSPGLAGGLDTGELFF. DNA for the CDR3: TGTGCCAGCAGCCCCGGACTAGCGGGAGGGCTGGACACCGGGGAGCTGTTTTTT.

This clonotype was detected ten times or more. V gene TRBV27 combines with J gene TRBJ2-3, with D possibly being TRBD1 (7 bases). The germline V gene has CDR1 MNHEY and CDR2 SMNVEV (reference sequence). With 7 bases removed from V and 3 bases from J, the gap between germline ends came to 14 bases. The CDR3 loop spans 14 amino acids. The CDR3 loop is CASTPTGRTDTQYF. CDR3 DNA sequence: TGTGCCAGCACCCCGACAGGGAGGACAGATACGCAGTATTTT.

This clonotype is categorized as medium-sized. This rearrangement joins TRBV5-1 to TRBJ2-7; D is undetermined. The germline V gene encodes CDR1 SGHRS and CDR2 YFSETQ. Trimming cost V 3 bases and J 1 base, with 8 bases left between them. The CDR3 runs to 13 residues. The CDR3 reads CASSSTRSYEQYF. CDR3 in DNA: TGCGCCAGCAGCTCCACTCGGTCCTACGAGCAGTACTTC.

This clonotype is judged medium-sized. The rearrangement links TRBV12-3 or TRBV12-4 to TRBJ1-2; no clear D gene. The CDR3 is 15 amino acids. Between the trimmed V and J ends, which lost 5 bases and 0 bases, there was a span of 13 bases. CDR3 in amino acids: CASSPSPPANYGYTF. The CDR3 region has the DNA TGTGCCAGCAGTCCCAGTCCACCTGCTAACTATGGCTACACCTTC.

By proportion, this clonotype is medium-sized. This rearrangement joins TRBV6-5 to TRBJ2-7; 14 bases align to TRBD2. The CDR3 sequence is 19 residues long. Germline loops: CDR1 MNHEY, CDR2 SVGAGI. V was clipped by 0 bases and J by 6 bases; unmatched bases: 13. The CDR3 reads CASSYSYSATSGRAGEQYF. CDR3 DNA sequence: TGTGCCAGCAGTTACTCGTATTCCGCGACTAGCGGGAGGGCTGGCGAGCAGTACTTC.